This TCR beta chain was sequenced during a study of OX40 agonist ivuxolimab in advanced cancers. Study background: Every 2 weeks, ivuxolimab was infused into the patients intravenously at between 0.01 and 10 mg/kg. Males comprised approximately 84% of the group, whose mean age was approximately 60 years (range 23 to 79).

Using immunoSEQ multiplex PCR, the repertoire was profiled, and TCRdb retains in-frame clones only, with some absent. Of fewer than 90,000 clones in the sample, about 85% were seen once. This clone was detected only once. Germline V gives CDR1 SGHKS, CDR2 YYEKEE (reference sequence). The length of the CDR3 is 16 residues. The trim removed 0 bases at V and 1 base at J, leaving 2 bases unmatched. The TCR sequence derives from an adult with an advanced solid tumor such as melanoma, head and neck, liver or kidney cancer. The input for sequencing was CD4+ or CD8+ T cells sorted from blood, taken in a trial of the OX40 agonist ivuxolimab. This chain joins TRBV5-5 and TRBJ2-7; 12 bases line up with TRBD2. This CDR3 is CASSLGTSGRSYEQYF. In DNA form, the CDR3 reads TGTGCCAGCAGCTTGGGAACTAGCGGGAGGTCCTACGAGCAGTACTTC.